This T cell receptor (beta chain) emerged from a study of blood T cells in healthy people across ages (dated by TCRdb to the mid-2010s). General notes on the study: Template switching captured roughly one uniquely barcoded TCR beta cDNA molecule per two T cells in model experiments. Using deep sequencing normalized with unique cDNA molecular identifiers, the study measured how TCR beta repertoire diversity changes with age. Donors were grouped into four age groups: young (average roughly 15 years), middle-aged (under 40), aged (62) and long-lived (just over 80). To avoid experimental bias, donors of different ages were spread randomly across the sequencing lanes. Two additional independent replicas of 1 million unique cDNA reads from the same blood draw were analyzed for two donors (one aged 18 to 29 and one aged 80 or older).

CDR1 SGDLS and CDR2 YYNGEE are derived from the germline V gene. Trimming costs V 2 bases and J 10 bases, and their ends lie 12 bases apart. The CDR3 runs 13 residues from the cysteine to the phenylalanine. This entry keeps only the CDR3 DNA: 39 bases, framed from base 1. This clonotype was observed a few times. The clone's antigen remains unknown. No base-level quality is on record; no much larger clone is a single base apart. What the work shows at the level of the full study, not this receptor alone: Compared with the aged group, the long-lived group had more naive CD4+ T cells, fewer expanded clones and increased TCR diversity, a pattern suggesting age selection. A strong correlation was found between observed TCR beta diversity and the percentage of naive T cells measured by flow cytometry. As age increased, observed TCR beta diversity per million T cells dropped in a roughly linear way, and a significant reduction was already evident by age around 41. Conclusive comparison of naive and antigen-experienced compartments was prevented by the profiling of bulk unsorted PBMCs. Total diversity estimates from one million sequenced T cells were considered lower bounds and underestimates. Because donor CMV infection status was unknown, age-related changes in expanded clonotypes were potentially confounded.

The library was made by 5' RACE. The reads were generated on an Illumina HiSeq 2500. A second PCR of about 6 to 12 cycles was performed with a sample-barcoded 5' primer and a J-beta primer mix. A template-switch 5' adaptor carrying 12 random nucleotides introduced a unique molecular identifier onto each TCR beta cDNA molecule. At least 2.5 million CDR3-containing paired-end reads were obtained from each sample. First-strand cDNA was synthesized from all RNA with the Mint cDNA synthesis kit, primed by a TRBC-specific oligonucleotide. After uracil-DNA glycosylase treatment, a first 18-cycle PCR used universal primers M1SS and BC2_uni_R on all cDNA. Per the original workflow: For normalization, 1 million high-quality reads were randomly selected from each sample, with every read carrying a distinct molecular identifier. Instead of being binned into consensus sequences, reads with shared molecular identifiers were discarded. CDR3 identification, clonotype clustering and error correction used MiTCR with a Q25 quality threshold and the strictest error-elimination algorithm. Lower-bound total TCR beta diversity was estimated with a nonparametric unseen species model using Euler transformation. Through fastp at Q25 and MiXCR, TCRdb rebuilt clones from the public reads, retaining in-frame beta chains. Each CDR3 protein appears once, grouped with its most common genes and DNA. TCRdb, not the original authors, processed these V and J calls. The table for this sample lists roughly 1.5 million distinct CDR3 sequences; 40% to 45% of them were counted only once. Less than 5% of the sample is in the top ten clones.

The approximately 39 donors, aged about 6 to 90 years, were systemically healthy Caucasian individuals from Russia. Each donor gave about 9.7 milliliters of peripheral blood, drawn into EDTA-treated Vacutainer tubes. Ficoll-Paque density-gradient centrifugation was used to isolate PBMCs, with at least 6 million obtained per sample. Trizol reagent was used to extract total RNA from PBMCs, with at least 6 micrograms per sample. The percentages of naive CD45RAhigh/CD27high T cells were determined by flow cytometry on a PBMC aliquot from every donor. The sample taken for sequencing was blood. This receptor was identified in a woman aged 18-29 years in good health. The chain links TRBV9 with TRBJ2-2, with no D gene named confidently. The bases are TGTGCCAGCAGCGTTTTCCCGGCCCAGGAGCTGTTTTTT. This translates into CASSVFPAQELFF.